This T cell receptor beta chain was obtained from a study of patients and donors after allogeneic stem cell transplantation. CDR1 and CDR2 from the germline V gene are KGHDR and SFDVKD. The V gene end was trimmed by 5 bases and the J gene end by 9 bases; junction bases not matched to a gene: 11. This CDR3 spans 16 amino acids. MiXCR, run by TCRdb on the RT-PCR reads, gives a single entry per CDR3 protein. Here the sample spans roughly 880,000 distinct CDR3 sequences, about a sixth being singletons. This clonotype was detected only a few times. This chain uses TRBV24-1 with TRBJ2-1; 11 nucleotides agree with TRBD2. This TCR was recovered from a human donor who was either an allogeneic HSCT recipient or a stem cell or donor lymphocyte infusion donor (not recorded which). It is not recorded whose cells these are; they may come from a transplant donor. The sequenced sample was blood, either unsorted or a sorted T cell fraction (not recorded which). CDR3 sequence (DNA): TGTGCCACCAGTGCCCAGACTAGCGGGGCGGGGGGTGAGCAGTTCTTC. As protein: CATSAQTSGAGGEQFF.